This T cell receptor beta chain appears in the sequencing data of a study of regulatory T cells in long-lasting Graves disease. Study conclusions and caveats: Preferential use of TRBV28, TRBJ1-2 and TRBJ2-5 was seen in persistent disease. Accuracy could have been hurt by small sample size.

Time point reported: persistent/refractory GD, antithyroid drugs over 5 years with positive TRAb. PBMCs provided the RNA from which the TCR library was made. By American Thyroid Association guidelines, Graves' disease was diagnosed in the cohort. The peripheral blood volume drawn was approximately 9.5 milliliters, and it was collected into EDTA tubes. Trimming took 3 bases from V and 2 from J, leaving 7 bases between them. Germline loops: CDR1 MDHEN, CDR2 SYDVKM. The CDR3 has 13 amino acids. In this sample, this clonotype turned up many times. Its cognate antigen is unknown. Assembly of TCR beta libraries relied on iRepertoire HTBI primers together with Arm-PCR of CDR3 regions. TCRdb re-analysed the multiplex PCR reads in MiXCR, keeping a single row per CDR3 protein. This table has 400,000 to 500,000 distinct CDR3 sequences, roughly 21% appearing once.

Sample: peripheral blood mononuclear cells (PBMCs), taken when the disease was refractory, from a patient treated with antithyroid drugs. The clonotype was recovered from a female donor with Graves disease. The chain couples TRBV28 to TRBJ1-2; unclear D gene. This CDR3 is CASSFAQNYGYTF. In DNA, the CDR3 is TGTGCCAGCAGTTTCGCCCAGAACTATGGCTACACCTTC.